This note documents a single TCR beta chain sequence. These data are taken from a study of T cells in Graves' hyperthyroidism and ophthalmopathy. V was shortened by 11 bases and J by 6 bases, with 10 bases between the two germline ends. The CDR3 has 10 residues. Germline V gives CDR1 MDHEN, CDR2 SYDVKM. Amplified TCR beta CDR3 regions derived from RNA transcripts. The HTBI primer set drove a first-round RT-PCR of the TCR CDR3. A single record per CDR3 protein comes from TCRdb applying MiXCR to the multiplex PCR reads. The repertoire consists of some 250,000 distinct CDR3 sequences, with roughly 14% occurring once and the leading ten covering roughly 15%.

This chain links TRBV28 with TRBJ1-1; D remains unclear. This clonotype was obtained from a woman aged 40 to 55 with Graves' hyperthyroidism that later progressed to Graves' ophthalmopathy. Sequencing was performed on blood. CDR3 sequence reads: CAWSFPEAFF. The CDR3 region has the DNA TGTGCCTGGAGCTTTCCTGAAGCTTTCTTT.